Each of the 29 T cell receptor beta chains below was sequenced from the same sample in a study of OX40 agonist ivuxolimab in advanced cancers. Some clones are missing from TCRdb's copy, which holds only in-frame ones; the method was immunoSEQ multiplex PCR. The sample yields about 73,000 clones, 92% seen once. This specimen was CD4+ or CD8+ T cells sorted from blood, taken in a trial of the OX40 agonist ivuxolimab. These receptors were obtained from an adult with an advanced solid tumor such as melanoma, head and neck, liver or kidney cancer.

V gene TRBV30 combines with J gene TRBJ1-5; TRBD1 is a possible D gene (6 bases). V was pared by 4 bases and J by 6 bases, with 10 bases between. CDR1 GTSNPN and CDR2 SVGIG come from the germline V gene (reference sequence). This CDR3 contains 12 residues. The DNA for the CDR3 is TGTGCCTGGACACAGGGATTTCAGCCCCAGCATTTT. Translated: CAWTQGFQPQHF.

CDR3 nucleotides: TGTGCCAGCAGCTTAGTTCACGGCGGGGAGCTGTTTTTT. It codes for CASSLVHGGELFF. The chain joins TRBV7-2 to TRBJ2-2; D not certain. Germline loops: CDR1 SGHTA, CDR2 FQGNSA. Trimming shortened V by 1 base and J by 7 bases, and 7 bases separated the two germline ends. This CDR3 is built from 13 residues.

This rearrangement joins TRBV5-1 to TRBJ2-2; 10 bases are a match to TRBD1. This CDR3 is 17 amino acids long. Germline V gene lookup returns CDR1 SGHRS and CDR2 YFSETQ. The J segment lost 4 bases and the V segment lost 6 bases, leaving 12 bases of the junction unmatched. The CDR3 spells CASTPTATGGSTGELFF. DNA for the CDR3: TGCGCCAGCACCCCCACCGCGACAGGGGGCTCCACCGGGGAGCTGTTTTTT. Using reference TRBV5-1 and TRBJ2-2 for the parts outside the CDR3, the full variable domain is KAGVTQTPRYLIKTRGQQVTLSCSPISGHRSVSWYQQTPGQGLQFLFEYFSETQRNKGNFPGRFSGRQFSNSRSEMNVSTLELGDSALYLCASTPTATGGSTGELFFGEGSRLTVL.

The chain carries TRBV5-6 and TRBJ2-7, with a possible D match to TRBD2 (6 bases). Trimming took 0 bases from V and 3 from J, leaving 25 bases between them. Germline CDR1 SGHDT, CDR2 YYEEEE. The CDR3 totals 19 residues. This CDR3 reads CASSLVLGWAGPSCYEQYF. CDR3 sequence (DNA): TGTGCCAGCAGCTTGGTCCTGGGTTGGGCGGGGCCGTCATGCTACGAGCAGTACTTC.

This chain uses TRBV6-5 with TRBJ2-3; D possibly corresponds to TRBD1 (5 bases). CDR1 and CDR2 from the germline V gene are MNHEY and SVGAGI. V was clipped by 6 bases and J by 0 bases, with 10 bases between them. The CDR3 consists of 14 residues. CDR3 nucleotide sequence: TGTGCCAGCAGCCAGGGCCGGAGCACAGATACGCAGTATTTT. This translates into CASSQGRSTDTQYF.

Regarding this clone: The junction departs from germline at one end; a sequencing error may be responsible. The sample has other DNA sequences that encode this CDR3 too. The chain has TRBV7-9 and TRBJ2-3, with D possibly matching TRBD2 (5 bases). CDR3 length: 19 amino acids. Per the germline V gene, CDR1 is SEHNR and CDR2 is FQNEAQ (reference sequence). The CDR3 loop reads CASSLPLSYAEASTDTQYF. The CDR3 region has the DNA TGCGCCAGCAGCTTACCTTTAAGCTACGCGGAGGCTAGCACAGATACGCAGTATTTT.

The chain has TRBV30 and TRBJ2-5, with a weak D call TRBD1 (6 bases). The CDR3 covers 14 residues. Germline V CDR1 and CDR2: GTSNPN, SVGIG (reference sequence). V dropped 2 bases and J dropped 3 bases, with 13 bases sitting between them. The CDR3 region is CAWSSSAGEETQYF. The CDR3 coding sequence is TGTGCCTGGAGTTCGTCGGCAGGGGAAGAGACCCAGTACTTC. The entire variable domain, with the rest obtained from reference TRBV30 and TRBJ2-5, is as follows: SQTIHQWPATLVQPVGSPLSLECTVEGTSNPNLYWYRQAAGRGLQLLFYSVGIGQISSEVPQNLSASRPQDRQFILSSKKLLLSDSGFYLCAWSSSAGEETQYFGPGTRLLVL.

This CDR3 is CASSSRRGPGELFF. For the CDR3, the DNA is TGTGCCAGCAGCTCCCGCCGGGGGCCCGGGGAGCTGTTTTTT. The V and J genes are TRBV9 and TRBJ2-2; the D gene could be TRBD1 or TRBD2 (6 bases each). Trimming shortened V by 4 bases and J by 6 bases, and 13 bases separated the two germline ends. This CDR3 comprises 14 residues. The V gene's germline CDR1 is SGDLS and CDR2 YYNGEE.

The gene calls are TRBV15 and TRBJ2-4, with 11 bases identical to TRBD2. CDR3 length: 17 residues. Germline V gene sequence: CDR1 LNHNV, CDR2 YYDKDF (reference sequence). V was pared by 0 bases and J by 7 bases, with 8 bases of the junction left unmatched. CDR3 amino acids: CATSRDSIAGGLNIQYF. Written as DNA, the CDR3 is TGTGCCACCAGCAGAGATTCAATAGCGGGAGGGCTGAACATTCAGTACTTC.

This clone has only one observation. The chain employs TRBV27 and TRBJ2-7, with a tentative D call TRBD2 (6 bases). Germline-derived CDR1 and CDR2 are MNHEY and SMNVEV (reference sequence). Between the trimmed V and J ends, which lost 1 base and 4 bases, there was a span of 17 bases. CDR3 length equals 16 residues. CDR3 sequence reads: CASSLYGSSIDYEQYF. DNA for the CDR3: TGTGCCAGCAGTTTATACGGGAGTTCGATAGATTACGAGCAGTACTTC.

The genes are TRBV27 and TRBJ2-3, with 10 nucleotides matching TRBD1. Germline loops: CDR1 MNHEY, CDR2 SMNVEV (reference sequence). The CDR3 runs to 15 residues. V shed 8 bases, J shed 4 bases, and the junction held 9 bases outside the gene matches. CDR3 residues: CASLAGTGAPDTQYF. The CDR3 nucleotides read TGTGCCAGCCTTGCAGGGACAGGGGCCCCAGATACGCAGTATTTT.

The chain has TRBV10-2 and TRBJ1-5; D not certain. Trimming shortened V by 3 bases and J by 2 bases, and 8 bases separated the two germline ends. The CDR3 loop spans 14 amino acids. The V gene's germline CDR1 is WSHSY and CDR2 SAAADI. CDR3 nucleotide sequence: TGCGCCAGCAGTGACTCAGAGGGCAATCAGCCCCAGCATTTT. Its protein is CASSDSEGNQPQHF.

The chain couples TRBV29-1 to TRBJ2-5, with 7 bases that match TRBD2. In germline, CDR1 is SQVTM, CDR2 ANQGSEA. The CDR3 loop spans 13 amino acids. Trimming took 1 base from V and 5 from J; bases not matched to a gene: 4. CDR3 sequence reads: CSVEVGGAETQYF. DNA of the CDR3: TGCAGCGTTGAAGTGGGAGGGGCCGAGACCCAGTACTTC.

The V gene is TRBV29-1, the J gene TRBJ2-7, with 8 bases lining up with TRBD2. This CDR3 contains 13 residues. CDR1 and CDR2 (germline): SQVTM, ANQGSEA. Trimming cost V 6 bases and J 6 bases; bases outside gene matches: 10. The CDR3, as DNA: TGCAGCGTAAAACTAGCGGCAGTCTCCGAGCAGTACTTC. This gives the protein CSVKLAAVSEQYF.

This chain links TRBV6-1 with TRBJ2-7; no clear D gene. V lost 2 bases and J lost 4, with 18 bases in between. The CDR3 is 16 amino acids. Germline V gives CDR1 MNHNS, CDR2 SASEGT. CDR3 sequence (DNA): TGTGCCAGCAGTGAAATCGGCGCGGCTGGGAAATACGAGCAGTACTTC. This codes for CASSEIGAAGKYEQYF.

This chain links TRBV6-5 with TRBJ1-2, with D perhaps TRBD1 (6 bases). The V end lost 7 bases, the J end lost 7 bases, and 13 bases lay between the germline ends. This CDR3 region has 12 residues. Germline CDR1 is MNHEY and CDR2 is SVGAGI. CDR3 nucleotide sequence: TGTGCCAGCAACCCACAGGGCGGTGGCTACACCTTC. The encoded protein is CASNPQGGGYTF.

This chain joins TRBV9 and TRBJ1-1; 8 bases match TRBD1. CDR3 size: 15 residues. J lost 1 base, V lost 4 bases, and 6 bases had no gene match. Germline V gene data show CDR1 as SGDLS and CDR2 as YYNGEE. CDR3 protein: CASSPHRGRNTEAFF. The CDR3 nucleotides read TGTGCCAGCAGCCCACACAGGGGGAGGAACACTGAAGCTTTCTTT.

V gene TRBV27 combines with J gene TRBJ1-1, with 10 bases aligning to TRBD1. Germline trimming cut 4 bases from V and 4 bases from J; bases unmatched to any gene: 3. The CDR3 spans 14 residues. Germline V gives CDR1 MNHEY, CDR2 SMNVEV (reference sequence). The CDR3 DNA is TGTGCCAGCAGTTCCTGGACAGGGGGCACTGAAGCTTTCTTT. Amino acids: CASSSWTGGTEAFF.

The rearrangement joins TRBV6-5 to TRBJ2-5, with no clear D. CDR3 length equals 15 residues. V lost 6 bases to trimming and J lost 2 bases, with 16 bases between them. Looked up from germline, CDR1 is MNHEY and CDR2 is SVGAGI. The CDR3 bases are TGTGCCAGCAGCTCCCCGGTAGGGCCACAAGAGACCCAGTACTTC. Its protein is CASSSPVGPQETQYF.

The chain couples TRBV4-3 to TRBJ2-6; D call uncertain. Germline-derived CDR1 and CDR2 are LGHNA and YSLEER. Trimming pared 1 base from V and 0 bases from J, leaving 7 bases between. The CDR3 contains 16 residues. The chain's CDR3 is CASSQVGFSGANVLTF. CDR3 in DNA: TGCGCCAGCAGCCAAGTAGGTTTCTCTGGGGCCAACGTCCTGACTTTC.

The V gene is TRBV10-1, the J gene TRBJ2-6; D unresolved. V gave up 3 bases and J gave up 0 bases, with 6 bases separating them. The CDR3 loop spans 15 amino acids. Germline CDR1 and CDR2: WNHNN and SYGVQD (reference sequence). For the CDR3, the DNA is TGCGCCAGCAGTGATCCCCTCTCTGGGGCCAACGTCCTGACTTTC. It encodes CASSDPLSGANVLTF.

This clone came up a few times. The same CDR3 also results from other DNA sequences found in this sample. The chain uses TRBV10-2 and TRBJ2-7, with D maybe TRBD2 (6 bases). The germline V gene has CDR1 WSHSY and CDR2 SAAADI. This CDR3 comprises 12 residues. The V end was cut by 5 bases, the J end by 4 bases, with 9 bases between. The CDR3 DNA reads as TGCGCCAGCAGTACACTAGCATACGAGCAGTACTTC. Translating it yields CASSTLAYEQYF.

This sequence joins TRBV6-5 and TRBJ1-4; tentatively, D is TRBD1 (6 bases). The V gene's germline CDR1 is MNHEY and CDR2 SVGAGI. The CDR3 length is 13 residues. V gave up 6 bases and J gave up 8 bases, with 13 bases separating them. The CDR3 sequence is CASRGGHGEKLFF. The DNA of the CDR3 is TGTGCCAGCAGAGGGGGACATGGGGAAAAACTGTTTTTT.

This chain connects TRBV18 to TRBJ1-5, with D uncertain. Germline CDR1 reads KGHSH; CDR2 reads LQKENI. The CDR3 sequence is 15 residues long. V lost 3 bases to trimming and J lost 3 bases, with 12 bases between them. The CDR3 sequence: CASSPVPGDNQPQHF. DNA for the CDR3: TGTGCCAGCTCACCCGTCCCCGGGGACAATCAGCCCCAGCATTTT.

The rearrangement joins TRBV19 to TRBJ1-4; 7 positions agree with TRBD1. The CDR3 length is 15 residues. Trimming took 4 bases from V and 3 from J; bases not matched to a gene: 5. CDR1 and CDR2 from the germline V gene are LNHDA and SQIVND (reference sequence). The CDR3 DNA follows: TGTGCCAGTAGTACCTACGGGACAGCTAATGAAAAACTGTTTTTT. Translating gives CASSTYGTANEKLFF.

The chain recombines TRBV19 with TRBJ2-1; D possibly corresponds to TRBD1 (5 bases). The CDR3 spans 14 residues. Trimming left V 6 bases short and J 6 bases short, with 15 bases between. Germline-derived CDR1 and CDR2 are LNHDA and SQIVND (reference sequence). CDR3 DNA: TGTGCCAGTAGCAGGACGACAGTTCCCAATGAGCAGTTCTTC. Its protein is CASSRTTVPNEQFF. The full variable domain, rest sourced from reference TRBV19 and TRBJ2-1, is DGGITQSPKYLFRKEGQNVTLSCEQNLNHDAMYWYRQDPGQGLRLIYYSQIVNDFQKGDIAEGYSVSREKKESFPLTVTSAQKNPTAFYLCASSRTTVPNEQFFGPGTRLTVL.

For this clone: Other DNA sequences in this specimen translate into the identical CDR3. The genes are TRBV9 and TRBJ2-2; D is ambiguous. The germline V and J ends were trimmed by 0 bases and 5 bases, with 5 bases remaining between them. This CDR3 spans 13 amino acids. Germline CDR1 SGDLS, CDR2 YYNGEE. CDR3 residues: CASSVVVTGELFF. In DNA, the CDR3 is TGTGCCAGCAGCGTAGTAGTTACCGGGGAGCTGTTTTTT.

This rearrangement joins TRBV4-3 to TRBJ1-2; no clear D. In germline, CDR1 is LGHNA, CDR2 YSLEER. Trimming stripped 3 bases from V and 1 base from J, with 6 bases between. The CDR3 is 13 residues long. CDR3 DNA sequence: TGCGCCAGCAGCCAGAACAGTAACTATGGCTACACCTTC. Protein sequence: CASSQNSNYGYTF.

The rearrangement links TRBV7-6 to TRBJ2-3; TRBD2 agrees at 14 bases. Germline V CDR1 and CDR2: SGHVS, FNYEAQ. J was trimmed by 5 bases and V by 4 bases; bases with no gene match: 5. The CDR3 contains 16 residues. The CDR3, as DNA: TGTGCCAGCAGCTCCGGACTAGCGGGAGGTAGAGATACGCAGTATTTT. It encodes CASSSGLAGGRDTQYF.